Included here is one T cell receptor (beta chain) sequence, with context. Its recognized antigen is unknown. No base-level quality is on record; no much larger clone is a single base apart. V is pared back by 1 base and J by 6 bases, with 12 bases lying between the germline termini. Via the germline V gene (reference sequence), CDR1 is LGHDT and CDR2 YNNKEL. CDR3 length: 14 amino acids, cysteine to phenylalanine. The CDR3 DNA has 42 bases and is translated from base 1. TCRbeta CDR3 regions were amplified from genomic DNA by means of the immunoSEQ Assay, a bias-controlled multiplex PCR. In the authors' own workflow: The number of nucleated cells in each sample was estimated from the amplification of reference gene primers within the assay. To quantify the absolute abundance of each unique TCRbeta CDR3 rearrangement, sequence reads were collapsed and filtered. For each sample, productive Simpson clonality was calculated as the square root of Simpson's diversity index over productive rearrangements. TCRdb stores this immuneACCESS table with in-frame sequences only. Part of the clones is absent; in the studies checked, under half of the shortfall reflects unresolved V genes, and no reason is known for the rest. From that table come the V and J calls and clone size; the DNA was used to work out D and trimming. The sample includes about 410,000 clones, with about nine tenths observed a single time. More than 1.4% of the sample is held by the ten biggest clonotypes.

Each collaborating institution followed its own protocols to collect whole blood in K2EDTA tubes. For TCRbeta analysis, collaborator samples were shipped as frozen whole blood, as isolated PBMCs, or as DNA extracted from either sample type. The data belong to a study of blood T cell repertoires in COVID-19 (dated by TCRdb to between 2020 and 2021). At the level of the whole study: Collaborator samples came from the United States, Italy and Spain and covered acute and convalescent phases of COVID-19. Nearly every sample came with metadata listing a de-identified subject ID, COVID-19 status, age in years and sex. The samples were drawn from the first 160 participants of the ongoing ImmuneRACE study and from about 1,200 subjects provided by 6 global collaborators. The material from the prospective study consisted of cDNA or gDNA derived from T cells, B-cell-depleted T cells, or PBMCs. Subjects who had been exposed to COVID-19, were actively infected with it, or had recovered from it provided the deeply sampled blood TCRbeta repertoires that made up the dataset. Where HLA class I and class II types were available, the types were taken from metadata supplied by the sample provider, not from assay-based typing. The repertoires were made available in a free public database intended to serve as a resource for research on the immune response to SARS-CoV-2.

What the authors observed across the whole study: Clinical and demographic metadata were provided uncurated, with the amount varying by source and participant.

The chain uses TRBV3-1 (or the pseudogene TRBV3-2) and TRBJ1-1, and perhaps TRBD1 as D gene, on 6 matching bases. What was sequenced was peripheral blood. This clonotype was sampled from a woman aged 25 to 39 with active or convalescent COVID-19. At the DNA level, the sequence is TGTGCCAGCAGCCAAGCCTACAGGGATGCTGAAGCTTTCTTT. The encoded protein is CASSQAYRDAEAFF.